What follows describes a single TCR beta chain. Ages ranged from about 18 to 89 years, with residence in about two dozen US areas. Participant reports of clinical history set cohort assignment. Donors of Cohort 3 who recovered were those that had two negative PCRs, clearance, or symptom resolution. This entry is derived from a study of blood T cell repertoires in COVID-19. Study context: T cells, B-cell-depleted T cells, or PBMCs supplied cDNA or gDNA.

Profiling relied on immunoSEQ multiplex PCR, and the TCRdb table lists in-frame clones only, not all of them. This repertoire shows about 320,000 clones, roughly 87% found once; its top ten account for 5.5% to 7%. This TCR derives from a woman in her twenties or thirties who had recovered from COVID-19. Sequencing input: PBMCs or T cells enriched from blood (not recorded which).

In DNA form, the CDR3 reads TGTGCCAGCAGCCAAGTGCGGGAGAAACTGTTTTTT. Its protein product is CASSQVREKLFF. This chain uses TRBV14 with TRBJ1-4; unclear D gene. The CDR3 sequence is 12 residues long. Trimming removed 1 base at V and 11 bases at J, with 8 bases between. Germline V gene sequence: CDR1 SGHDN, CDR2 FVKESK.